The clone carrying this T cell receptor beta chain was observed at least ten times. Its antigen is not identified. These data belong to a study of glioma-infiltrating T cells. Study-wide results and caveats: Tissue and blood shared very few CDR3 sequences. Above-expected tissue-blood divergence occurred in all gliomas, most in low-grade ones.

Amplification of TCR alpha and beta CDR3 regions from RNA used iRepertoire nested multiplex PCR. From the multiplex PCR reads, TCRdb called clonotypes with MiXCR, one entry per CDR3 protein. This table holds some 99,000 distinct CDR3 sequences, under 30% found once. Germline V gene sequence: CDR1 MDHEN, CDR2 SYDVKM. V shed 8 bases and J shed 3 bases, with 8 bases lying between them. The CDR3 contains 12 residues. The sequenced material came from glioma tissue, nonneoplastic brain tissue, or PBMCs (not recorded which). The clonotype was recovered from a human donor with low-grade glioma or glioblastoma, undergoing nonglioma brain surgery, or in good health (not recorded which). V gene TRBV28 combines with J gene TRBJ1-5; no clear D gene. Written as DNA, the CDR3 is TGTGCCAGCGGAGATTCCAATCAGCCCCAGCATTTT. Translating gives CASGDSNQPQHF.